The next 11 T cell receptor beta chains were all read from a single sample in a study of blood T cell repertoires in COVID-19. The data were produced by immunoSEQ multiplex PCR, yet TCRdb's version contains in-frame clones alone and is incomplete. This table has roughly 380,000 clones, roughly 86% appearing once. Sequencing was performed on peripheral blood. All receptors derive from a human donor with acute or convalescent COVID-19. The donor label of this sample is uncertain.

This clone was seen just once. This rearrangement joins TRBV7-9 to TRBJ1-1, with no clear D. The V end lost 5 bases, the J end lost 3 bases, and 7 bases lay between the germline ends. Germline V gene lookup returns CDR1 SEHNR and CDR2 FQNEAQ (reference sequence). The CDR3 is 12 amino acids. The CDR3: CASSRQDTEAFF. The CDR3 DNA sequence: TGTGCCAGCAGCCGACAAGACACTGAAGCTTTCTTT.

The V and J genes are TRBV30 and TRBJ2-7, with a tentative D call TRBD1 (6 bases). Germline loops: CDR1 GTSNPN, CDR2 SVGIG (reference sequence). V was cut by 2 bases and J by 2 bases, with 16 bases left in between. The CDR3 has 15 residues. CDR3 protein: CAWSRGNGKTYEQYF. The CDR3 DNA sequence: TGTGCCTGGAGTAGGGGGAACGGGAAAACCTACGAGCAGTACTTC.

The CDR3 spells CASGLMERSPLHF. The CDR3 DNA follows: TGCGCCAGCGGACTTATGGAGCGTTCACCCCTCCACTTT. J is TRBJ1-6 and V is TRBV5-1; D remains ambiguous. V was cut by 7 bases and J by 9 bases, with 14 bases left in between. Germline V lookup: CDR1 SGHRS, CDR2 YFSETQ. The CDR3 runs to 13 residues.

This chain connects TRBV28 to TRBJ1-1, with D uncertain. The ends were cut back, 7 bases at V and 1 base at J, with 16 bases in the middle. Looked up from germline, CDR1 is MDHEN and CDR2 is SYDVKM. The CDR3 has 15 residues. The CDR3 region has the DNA TGTGCCAGCACCAAAGAGATACTAGAGAACACTGAAGCTTTCTTT. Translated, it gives CASTKEILENTEAFF.

DNA for the CDR3: TGTGCCAGCAGCTTACCCCCCATGACAGCCACCTACAATGAGCAGTTCTTC. Amino acid sequence: CASSLPPMTATYNEQFF. The V and J genes are TRBV11-3 and TRBJ2-1, with a tentative D call TRBD1 (5 bases). CDR1 SGHNT and CDR2 YENEEA come from the germline V gene. The CDR3 contains 17 residues. With 2 bases removed from V and 2 bases from J, the gap between germline ends came to 16 bases.

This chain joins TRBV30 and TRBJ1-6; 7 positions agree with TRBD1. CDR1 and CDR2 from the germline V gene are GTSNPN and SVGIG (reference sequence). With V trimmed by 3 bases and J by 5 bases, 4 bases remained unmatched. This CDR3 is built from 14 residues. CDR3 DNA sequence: TGTGCCTGGAGGGAGGGACAGCATAATTCACCCCTCCACTTT. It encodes CAWREGQHNSPLHF.

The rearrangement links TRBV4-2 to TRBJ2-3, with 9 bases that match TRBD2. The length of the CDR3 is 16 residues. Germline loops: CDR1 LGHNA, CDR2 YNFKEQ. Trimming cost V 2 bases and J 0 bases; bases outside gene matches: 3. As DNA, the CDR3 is TGTGCCAGCAGCCAAAAAGGACTAGCGAGCACAGATACGCAGTATTTT. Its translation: CASSQKGLASTDTQYF.

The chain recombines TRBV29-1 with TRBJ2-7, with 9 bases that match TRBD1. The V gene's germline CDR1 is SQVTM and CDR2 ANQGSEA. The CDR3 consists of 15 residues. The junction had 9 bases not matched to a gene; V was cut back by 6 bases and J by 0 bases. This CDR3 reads CSVRSGTGSSYEQYF. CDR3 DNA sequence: TGCAGCGTGCGATCCGGGACAGGGAGCTCCTACGAGCAGTACTTC.

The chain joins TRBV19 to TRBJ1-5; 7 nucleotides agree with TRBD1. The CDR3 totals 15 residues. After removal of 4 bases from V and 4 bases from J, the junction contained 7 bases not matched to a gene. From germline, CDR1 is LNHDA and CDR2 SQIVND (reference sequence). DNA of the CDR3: TGTGCCAGTAGTAGCAACAGGGGTCGTAATCAGCCCCAGCATTTT. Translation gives CASSSNRGRNQPQHF.

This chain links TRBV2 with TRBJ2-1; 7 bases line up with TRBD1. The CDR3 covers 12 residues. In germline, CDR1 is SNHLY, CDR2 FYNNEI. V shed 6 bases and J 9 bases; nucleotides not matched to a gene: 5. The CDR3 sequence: CASSDRVSEQFF. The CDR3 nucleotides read TGTGCCAGCAGCGACAGGGTTAGTGAGCAGTTCTTC.

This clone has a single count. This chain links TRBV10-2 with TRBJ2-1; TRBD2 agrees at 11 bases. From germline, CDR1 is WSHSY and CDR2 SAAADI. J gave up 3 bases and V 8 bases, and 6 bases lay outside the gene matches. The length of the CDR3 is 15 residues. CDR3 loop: CASADGTSGYNEQFF. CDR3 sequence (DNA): TGCGCCAGCGCGGACGGGACTAGCGGCTACAATGAGCAGTTCTTC.